Following are 5 T cell receptor beta chains from one sample sequenced in a study of T-cell memory formation after mild COVID-19. TCRdb processed the 5' RACE reads anew with MiXCR; each CDR3 protein has one entry. The data hold around 430,000 distinct CDR3 sequences, with about 16% observed a single time. Material for sequencing was PBMCs or a T cell subset sorted from them (not recorded which). The receptors derive from a man younger than 30 who had mild COVID-19 (a few samples of this study predate the infection). Cell type and time point are not known.

The sample holds a few counts of this clonotype. CDR3 loop: CASSLVGGANTQYF. CDR3 nucleotides: TGTGCCAGCAGCTTAGTCGGGGGGGCAAATACGCAGTATTTT. This chain uses TRBV7-9 with TRBJ2-3; 8 bases line up with TRBD2. Unmatched junction bases numbered 4, after V lost 1 base and J lost 7 bases. The germline V gene has CDR1 SEHNR and CDR2 FQNEAQ (reference sequence). The CDR3 extends over 14 amino acids.

The chain couples TRBV9 to TRBJ1-5, with unresolved D. Trimming took 3 bases from V and 8 from J, leaving 15 bases between them. The CDR3 spans 14 residues. Germline CDR1 reads SGDLS; CDR2 reads YYNGEE. The CDR3 loop is CASSADGAIEPQHF. In nucleotides, the CDR3 is TGTGCCAGCAGCGCAGACGGAGCGATTGAGCCCCAGCATTTT.

The chain has TRBV7-2 and TRBJ2-2; D gene uncertain. The length of the CDR3 is 15 residues. Deletions cut 2 bases from V and 5 bases from J, with 12 bases between. Germline-derived CDR1 and CDR2 are SGHTA and FQGNSA. CDR3 sequence reads: CASSLQEPRTGELFF. The CDR3 nucleotides are TGTGCCAGCAGCTTACAGGAACCCCGTACCGGGGAGCTGTTTTTT. The complete variable domain, with remaining parts taken from reference TRBV7-2 and TRBJ2-2, reads GAGVSQSPSNKVTEKGKDVELRCDPISGHTALYWYRQSLGQGLEFLIYFQGNSAPDKSGLPSDRFSAERTGGSVSTLTIQRTQQEDSAVYLCASSLQEPRTGELFFGEGSRLTVL.

This clonotype was picked up a small number of times. V gene TRBV6-5 combines with J gene TRBJ2-7, with D perhaps being TRBD1 or TRBD2 (5 bases each). The CDR3 is 14 residues long. Deletions cut 6 bases from V and 0 bases from J, with 12 bases between. CDR1 is MNHEY and CDR2 is SVGAGI in the germline V gene. The CDR3 loop reads CASSRDPSSYEQYF. Written as DNA, the CDR3 is TGTGCCAGCAGCCGGGACCCCAGCTCCTACGAGCAGTACTTC.

About this clonotype: One end of the junction is discordant with germline, which a read error may explain. V gene TRBV20-1 combines with J gene TRBJ1-1; D is uncertain. Germline CDR1 DFQATT, CDR2 SNEGSKA (reference sequence). This CDR3 region has 13 residues. The DNA for the CDR3 is TGCAGTGCTCGAGAAGGGATCCGGACTGAAGCTTTCTTT. Residues: CSAREGIRTEAFF.